Each of the 14 T cell receptor beta chains below was sequenced from the same sample in a study of blood T cell repertoires in COVID-19. TCRdb's copy holds only in-frame clones and misses some; the assay was immunoSEQ multiplex PCR. The table lists under 200,000 clones, 70% to 90% of them singletons. The sequencing sample was made of peripheral blood. The receptors come from a man in his fifties or sixties with active or convalescent COVID-19.

This chain links TRBV2 with TRBJ2-1; maybe TRBD1 (5 bases). Germline CDR1 SNHLY, CDR2 FYNNEI. This CDR3 region has 12 residues. V lost 6 bases, J lost 8 bases, and 11 bases lay in between. The CDR3 coding sequence is TGTGCCAGCAGCGATCAGGGATATGAGCAGTTCTTC. Translated: CASSDQGYEQFF.

In the case of this clone: Mismatch with germline at one junction end may stem from a read error. The chain carries TRBV6-9 and TRBJ1-1; 7 bases line up with TRBD1. CDR1 is MNHGY and CDR2 is SVAAGI in the germline V gene. The CDR3 spans 14 residues. Here the CDR3 DNA reads TGTGCCAGCAGTTATTGGACGTACGGAGGGGGCTCTACATTT. Amino acid sequence: CASSYWTYGGGSTF.

The CDR3 loop reads CASSYSNRASGNTIYF. The CDR3 bases are TGTGCCAGCAGTTACTCGAATAGAGCCTCTGGAAACACCATATATTTT. The V gene is TRBV6-5, the J gene TRBJ1-3; D gene unclear. In germline, CDR1 is MNHEY, CDR2 SVGAGI. V lost 0 bases and J 0 bases, leaving 9 bases between the germline ends. The CDR3 spans 16 residues.

The gene calls are TRBV5-1 and TRBJ2-7, with TRBD2 matching 8 bases. Germline V lookup: CDR1 SGHRS, CDR2 YFSETQ. This CDR3 spans 14 amino acids. Trimming took 2 bases from V and 1 from J; bases not matched to a gene: 2. DNA for the CDR3: TGCGCCAGCAGCTTAGCGGGGGTTTCCTACGAGCAGTACTTC. The encoded protein is CASSLAGVSYEQYF.

The chain combines TRBV5-1 with TRBJ1-3; TRBD1 aligns across 11 bases. The CDR3 spans 16 residues. From germline, CDR1 is SGHRS and CDR2 YFSETQ. With 3 bases clipped from V and 1 base from J, the junction kept 3 bases outside the gene matches. CDR3 nucleotide sequence: TGCGCCAGCAGCTCGGGACAGGGGGATTCTGGAAACACCATATATTTT. Encoded protein: CASSSGQGDSGNTIYF.

This clone was recorded a few times. The gene calls are TRBV7-3 and TRBJ1-5, with 7 bases aligning to TRBD1. Germline CDR1 is SGHTA and CDR2 is FQGTGA. The CDR3 is 15 amino acids. V was pared by 0 bases and J by 1 base, with 0 bases of the junction left unmatched. CDR3 loop: CASSLTGGSNQPQHF. CDR3 sequence (DNA): TGTGCCAGCAGCTTAACAGGGGGCAGCAATCAGCCCCAGCATTTT.

V and J are TRBV7-7 and TRBJ2-5, with 7 bases aligning to TRBD2. The CDR3 extends over 15 amino acids. In germline, CDR1 is SSHAT, CDR2 FNYEAQ (reference sequence). J gave up 5 bases and V 2 bases, and 8 bases lay outside the gene matches. The CDR3 region has the DNA TGTGCCAGCAGCTTAAATACGGGGGGAGGGGAGACCCAGTACTTC. It is translated as CASSLNTGGGETQYF.

The chain joins TRBV7-9 to TRBJ1-2, with TRBD1 matching 7 bases. There are 15 residues in the CDR3. The ends lost 3 bases at V and 2 bases at J; junction bases unmatched: 6. Germline V gives CDR1 SEHNR, CDR2 FQNEAQ (reference sequence). This CDR3 reads CASSFADRANYGYTF. The CDR3 nucleotides read TGTGCCAGCAGCTTCGCTGACAGGGCCAACTATGGCTACACCTTC.

V gene TRBV19 combines with J gene TRBJ2-7; D might be TRBD1 (5 bases). Germline CDR1 reads LNHDA; CDR2 reads SQIVND (reference sequence). V was shortened by 5 bases and J by 2 bases, with 13 bases between the two germline ends. This CDR3 has 14 amino acids. The CDR3 sequence: CASSLQGRAYEQYF. The CDR3 DNA reads as TGTGCCAGTAGTCTGCAGGGTAGGGCCTACGAGCAGTACTTC.

V gene TRBV9 combines with J gene TRBJ1-3; D is uncertain. Trimming took off 0 bases at V and 4 bases at J, with 14 bases between the two ends. This CDR3 has 16 amino acids. Germline loops: CDR1 SGDLS, CDR2 YYNGEE. CDR3 amino acids: CASSVGAPPGGNTIYF. The CDR3 bases are TGTGCCAGCAGCGTAGGGGCCCCCCCGGGGGGAAACACCATATATTTT.

The chain links TRBV12-3 or TRBV12-4 to TRBJ1-2, with 7 bases that match TRBD1. The ends lost 2 bases at V and 8 bases at J; junction bases unmatched: 5. The CDR3 sequence is 13 residues long. This CDR3 is CASSLRQGGGYTF. CDR3 in DNA: TGTGCCAGCAGTTTAAGACAGGGAGGCGGCTACACCTTC.

The rearrangement joins TRBV6-5 to TRBJ2-7; TRBD2 might be the D (6 bases). V dropped 3 bases and J dropped 1 base, with 10 bases sitting between them. Germline CDR1 MNHEY, CDR2 SVGAGI. The CDR3 runs 14 residues. CDR3: CASSYSLASYEQYF. The CDR3 region has the DNA TGTGCCAGCAGTTATTCCCTAGCGTCCTACGAGCAGTACTTC.

J is TRBJ1-3 and V is TRBV3-1 (or the pseudogene TRBV3-2), with a weak D call TRBD1 (6 bases). Trimming removed 4 bases from V and 3 bases from J, with 16 bases in between. The CDR3 covers 16 residues. CDR1 is LGHDT and CDR2 is YNNKEL in the germline V gene (reference sequence). In DNA, the CDR3 is TGTGCCAGCAGCCTCTACGGGACACCCGATGGAAACACCATATATTTT. It specifies CASSLYGTPDGNTIYF.

This chain connects TRBV27 to TRBJ2-7; no reliable D call. The CDR3 extends over 11 amino acids. V was shortened by 5 bases and J by 2 bases, with 4 bases between the two germline ends. Germline assignment: CDR1 MNHEY and CDR2 SMNVEV (reference sequence). For the CDR3, the DNA is TGTGCCAGCAGTCTACCCTACGAGCAGTACTTC. Protein: CASSLPYEQYF.